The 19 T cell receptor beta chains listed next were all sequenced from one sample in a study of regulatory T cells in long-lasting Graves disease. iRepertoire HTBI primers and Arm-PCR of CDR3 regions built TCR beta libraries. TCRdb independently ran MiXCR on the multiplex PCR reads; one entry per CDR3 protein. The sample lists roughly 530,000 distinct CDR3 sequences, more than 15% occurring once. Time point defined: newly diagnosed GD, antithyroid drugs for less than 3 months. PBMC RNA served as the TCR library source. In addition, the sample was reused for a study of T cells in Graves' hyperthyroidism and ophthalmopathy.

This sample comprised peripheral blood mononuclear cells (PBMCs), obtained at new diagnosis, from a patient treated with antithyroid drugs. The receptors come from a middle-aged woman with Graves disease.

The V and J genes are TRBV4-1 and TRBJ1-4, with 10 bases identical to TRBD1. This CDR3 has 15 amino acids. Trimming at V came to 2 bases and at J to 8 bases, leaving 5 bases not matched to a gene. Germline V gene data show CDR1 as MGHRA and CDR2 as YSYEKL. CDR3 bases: TGCGCCAGCAGCCAACGACAGGGGGCCGGAGAAAAACTGTTTTTT. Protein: CASSQRQGAGEKLFF.

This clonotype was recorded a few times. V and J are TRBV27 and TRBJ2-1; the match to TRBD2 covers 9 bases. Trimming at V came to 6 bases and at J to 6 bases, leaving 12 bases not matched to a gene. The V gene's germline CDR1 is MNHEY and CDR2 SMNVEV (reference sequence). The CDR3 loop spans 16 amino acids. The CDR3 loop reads CASSYPGLAGPNEQFF. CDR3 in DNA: TGTGCCAGCAGCTACCCGGGACTAGCAGGACCCAATGAGCAGTTCTTC.

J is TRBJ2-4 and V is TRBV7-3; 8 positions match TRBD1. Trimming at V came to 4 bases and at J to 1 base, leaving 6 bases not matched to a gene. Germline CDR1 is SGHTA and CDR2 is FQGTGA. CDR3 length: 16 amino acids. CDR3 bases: TGTGCCAGCAGCTCGACAGGGGACTGGGCCAAAAACATTCAGTACTTC. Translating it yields CASSSTGDWAKNIQYF.

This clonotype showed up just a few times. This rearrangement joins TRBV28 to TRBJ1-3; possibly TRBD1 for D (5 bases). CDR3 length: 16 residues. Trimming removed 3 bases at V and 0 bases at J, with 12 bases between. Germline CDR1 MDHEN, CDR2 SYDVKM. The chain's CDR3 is CASSFWVGDSGNTIYF. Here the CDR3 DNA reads TGTGCCAGCAGTTTCTGGGTAGGGGACTCTGGAAACACCATATATTTT.

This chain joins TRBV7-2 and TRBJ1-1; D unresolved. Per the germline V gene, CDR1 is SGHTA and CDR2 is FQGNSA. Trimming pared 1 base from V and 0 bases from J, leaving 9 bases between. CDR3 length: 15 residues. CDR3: CASSLGRVMNTEAFF. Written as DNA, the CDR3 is TGTGCCAGCAGCTTAGGAAGGGTCATGAACACTGAAGCTTTCTTT. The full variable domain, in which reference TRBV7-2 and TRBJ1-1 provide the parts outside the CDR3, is GAGVSQSPSNKVTEKGKDVELRCDPISGHTALYWYRQSLGQGLEFLIYFQGNSAPDKSGLPSDRFSAERTGGSVSTLTIQRTQQEDSAVYLCASSLGRVMNTEAFFGQGTRLTVV.

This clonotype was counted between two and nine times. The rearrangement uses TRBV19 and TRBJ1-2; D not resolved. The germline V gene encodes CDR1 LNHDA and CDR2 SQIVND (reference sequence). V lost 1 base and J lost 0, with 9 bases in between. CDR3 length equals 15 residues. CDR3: CASSIGKRANYGYTF. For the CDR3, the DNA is TGTGCCAGTAGTATAGGAAAAAGAGCTAACTATGGCTACACCTTC.

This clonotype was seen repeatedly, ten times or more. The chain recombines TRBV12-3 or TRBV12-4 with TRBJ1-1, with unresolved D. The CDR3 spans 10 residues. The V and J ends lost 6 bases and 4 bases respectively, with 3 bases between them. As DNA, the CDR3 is TGTGCCAGCAGGAGCACTGAAGCTTTCTTT. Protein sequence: CASRSTEAFF.

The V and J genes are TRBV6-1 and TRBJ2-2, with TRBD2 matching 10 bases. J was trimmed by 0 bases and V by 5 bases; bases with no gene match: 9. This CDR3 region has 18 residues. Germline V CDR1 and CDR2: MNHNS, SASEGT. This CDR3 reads CASSLLAGALANTGELFF. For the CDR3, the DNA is TGTGCCAGCAGTCTCCTAGCGGGGGCCTTAGCGAACACCGGGGAGCTGTTTTTT.

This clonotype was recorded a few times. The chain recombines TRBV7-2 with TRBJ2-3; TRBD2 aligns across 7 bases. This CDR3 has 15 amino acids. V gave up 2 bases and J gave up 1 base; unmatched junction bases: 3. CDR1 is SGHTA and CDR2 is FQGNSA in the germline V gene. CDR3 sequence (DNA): TGTGCCAGCAGCTTACAGCGGGGCCGCACAGATACGCAGTATTTT. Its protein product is CASSLQRGRTDTQYF.

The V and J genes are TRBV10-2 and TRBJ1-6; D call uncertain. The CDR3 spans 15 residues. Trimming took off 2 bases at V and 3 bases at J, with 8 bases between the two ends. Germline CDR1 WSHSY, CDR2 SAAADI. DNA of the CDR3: TGCGCCAGCAGTGAGGGGGAAGACTATAATTCACCCCTCCACTTT. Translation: CASSEGEDYNSPLHF.

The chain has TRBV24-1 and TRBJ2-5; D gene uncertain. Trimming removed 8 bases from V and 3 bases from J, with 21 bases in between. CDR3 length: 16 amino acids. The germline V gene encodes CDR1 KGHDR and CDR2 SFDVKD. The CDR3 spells CATIPPRSNSEETQYF. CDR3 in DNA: TGTGCCACCATCCCCCCGAGGAGCAACTCAGAAGAGACCCAGTACTTC.

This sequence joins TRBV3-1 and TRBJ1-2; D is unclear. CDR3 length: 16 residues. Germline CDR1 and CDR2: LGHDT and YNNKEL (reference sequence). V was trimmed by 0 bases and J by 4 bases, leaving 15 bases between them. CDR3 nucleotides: TGTGCCAGCAGCCAAGATGTGACACCGTGGGGCTATGGCTACACCTTC. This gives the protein CASSQDVTPWGYGYTF.

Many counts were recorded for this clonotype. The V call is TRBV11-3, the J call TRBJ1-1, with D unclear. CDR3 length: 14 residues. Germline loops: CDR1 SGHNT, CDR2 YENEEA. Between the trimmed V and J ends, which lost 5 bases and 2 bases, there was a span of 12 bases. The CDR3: CASSPLGYNTEAFF. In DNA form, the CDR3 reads TGTGCCAGCAGCCCGCTTGGTTACAACACTGAAGCTTTCTTT.

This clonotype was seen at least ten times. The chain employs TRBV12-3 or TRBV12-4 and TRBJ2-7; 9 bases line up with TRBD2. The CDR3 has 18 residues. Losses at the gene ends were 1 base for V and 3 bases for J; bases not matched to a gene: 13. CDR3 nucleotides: TGTGCCAGCAGTTTAGGGGTTAGCGGGGGCCACAATTACTACGAGCAGTACTTC. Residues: CASSLGVSGGHNYYEQYF.

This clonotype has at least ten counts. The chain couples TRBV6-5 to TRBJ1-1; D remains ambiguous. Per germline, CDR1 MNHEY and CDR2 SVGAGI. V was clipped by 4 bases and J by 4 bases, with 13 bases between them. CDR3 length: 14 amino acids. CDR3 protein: CASSFSVGSTEAFF. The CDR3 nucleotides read TGTGCCAGCAGTTTCAGTGTGGGAAGCACTGAAGCTTTCTTT.

As DNA, the CDR3 is TGTGCCAGCAGCGGGGGACCCGATCAGCCCCAGCATTTT. This translates into CASSGGPDQPQHF. J is TRBJ1-5 and V is TRBV9, with D possibly matching TRBD1 (5 bases). Germline values: CDR1 SGDLS, CDR2 YYNGEE. V was pared by 3 bases and J by 5 bases, with 9 bases between. The CDR3 has 13 amino acids.

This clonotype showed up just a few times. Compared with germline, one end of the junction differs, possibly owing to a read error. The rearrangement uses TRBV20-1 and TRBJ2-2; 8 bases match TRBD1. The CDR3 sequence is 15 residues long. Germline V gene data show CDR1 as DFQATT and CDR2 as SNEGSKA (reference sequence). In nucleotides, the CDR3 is TGCAGTGCTAGAGGCCGGGACAGGTACACCGGGGAGCTGATTTTT. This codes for CSARGRDRYTGELIF.

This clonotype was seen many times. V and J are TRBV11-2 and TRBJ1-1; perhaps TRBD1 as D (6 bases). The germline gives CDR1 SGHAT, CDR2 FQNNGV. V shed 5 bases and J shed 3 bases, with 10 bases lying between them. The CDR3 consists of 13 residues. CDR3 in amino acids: CASSPQGYTEAFF. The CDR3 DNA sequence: TGTGCCAGCAGCCCACAGGGATACACTGAAGCTTTCTTT. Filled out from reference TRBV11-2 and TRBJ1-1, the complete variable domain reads EAGVAQSPRYKIIEKRQSVAFWCNPISGHATLYWYQQILGQGPKLLIQFQNNGVVDDSQLPKDRFSAERLKGVDSTLKIQPAKLEDSAVYLCASSPQGYTEAFFGQGTRLTVV.

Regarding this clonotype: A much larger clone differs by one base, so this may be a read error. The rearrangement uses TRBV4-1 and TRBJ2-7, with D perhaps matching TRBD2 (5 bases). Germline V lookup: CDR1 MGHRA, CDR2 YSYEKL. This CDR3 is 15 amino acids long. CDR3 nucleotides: TGTGCCAGCAGCCCCGGCGGACTCCTCACCTACGAGCAGTACTTC. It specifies CASSPGGLLTYEQYF.